This T cell receptor (beta chain) is from a study of PD-L1 blockade in urothelial cancer. Looking at the study overall: Blood was subjected to analysis at 3 weeks (second dose) and 6 weeks following treatment start.

Clones were sequenced by immunoSEQ multiplex PCR, and TCRdb holds only the in-frame ones, with some missing. The data show 55,000 to 70,000 clones, about 86% seen once. Trimming took off 4 bases at V and 1 base at J, with 5 bases between the two ends. CDR1 is ENHRY and CDR2 is SYGVKD in the germline V gene. The CDR3 has 12 amino acids. Sequences were derived from PBMCs, sampled around atezolizumab (anti-PD-L1) treatment. V usage is TRBV10-3 and J usage is TRBJ2-7; D is uncertain. The clonotype comes from a middle-aged man with urothelial cancer. Here the CDR3 DNA reads TGTGCCATCAGTGGTCAGTCCTACGAGCAGTACTTC. It encodes CAISGQSYEQYF.